Listed below are T cell receptor beta chains from one sample, sequenced in a study of T cell repertoires in cytomegalovirus infection. TCRdb re-called the reads with MiXCR, one entry per CDR3 protein. The sample holds approximately 730,000 distinct CDR3 sequences; about 30% are singletons and the top ten take about 20%. For these receptors, no antigen is known. The sample was cultured PBMCs, taken from culture after CMV antigen stimulation. These receptors all come from a human donor in good health (CMV status not recorded). Some clones in this sample may be carry-over from other donors' samples. CDR3s include the opening cysteine and the closing phenylalanine or tryptophan. The order of the fields is J gene, V gene, clone size, D gene, CDR3 protein, CDR3 DNA. A D gene is named only where the DNA matches it firmly. Expanded clones are given a class, and other clones once, few, many or no size at all.

TRBJ2-4,TRBV6-1,-,TRBD2,CASSRWGSGSANIQYF,TGTGCCAGCAGTCGCTGGGGTAGCGGGAGTGCGAACATTCAGTACTTC
TRBJ2-7,TRBV7-3,-,TRBD1,CASEGDRGYEQYF,TGTGCCAGCGAGGGGGACAGGGGCTACGAGCAGTACTTC
TRBJ2-5,TRBV6-5,-,TRBD1,CASSPWGTGSQETQYF,TGTGCCAGCAGCCCCTGGGGGACAGGAAGCCAAGAGACCCAGTACTTC
TRBJ2-5,TRBV28,-,TRBD2,CASSSTSSPYQETQYF,TGTGCCAGCAGTTCGACTAGCTCCCCGTACCAAGAGACCCAGTACTTC
TRBJ1-1,TRBV4-3,few,-,CASSQDPVGNTEAFF,TGCGCCAGCAGCCAAGATCCCGTAGGGAACACTGAAGCTTTCTTT
TRBJ2-2,TRBV6-2/TRBV6-3,-,-,CASSYGPTGANTGELFF,TGTGCCAGCAGTTACGGACCGACGGGAGCCAACACCGGGGAGCTGTTTTTT
TRBJ2-1,TRBV20-1,-,-,CSTASKSSYNEQFF,TGCAGTACCGCTAGCAAGAGCTCCTACAATGAGCAGTTCTTC
TRBJ1-2,TRBV12-3/TRBV12-4,-,-,CATLGGVDYGYTF,TGTGCCACCCTGGGGGGGGTTGACTATGGCTACACCTTC
TRBJ1-4,TRBV7-2,many,-,CASSLGTFNEKLFF,TGTGCCAGCAGCTTAGGGACCTTTAATGAAAAACTGTTTTTT
TRBJ2-7,TRBV6-5,once,TRBD1,CASSDDDRGYEQYF,TGTGCCAGCAGCGACGACGACAGGGGCTACGAGCAGTACTTC
TRBJ1-2,TRBV12-3/TRBV12-4,few,-,CASSLLGAGYGYTF,TGTGCCAGCAGTTTACTTGGAGCTGGCTATGGCTACACCTTC
TRBJ2-2,TRBV4-1,-,-,CASSQRGVGAATGELFF,TGCGCCAGCAGCCAACGAGGGGTTGGGGCAGCAACCGGGGAGCTGTTTTTT
TRBJ1-6,TRBV5-4,-,-,CASSINTGSPLHF,TGTGCCAGCAGCATCAATACGGGGTCACCCCTCCACTTT
TRBJ1-1,TRBV18,few,-,CASYYSGNTEAFF,TGTGCCAGCTACTACTCGGGTAACACTGAAGCTTTCTTT
TRBJ2-3,TRBV11-2,few,TRBD1,CASSSQGADGADTQYF,TGTGCCAGCAGCTCACAGGGGGCTGATGGTGCAGATACGCAGTATTTT